The clone carrying this T cell receptor (beta chain) was found a few times. Its target is unknown. This CDR3 spans 14 amino acids. CDR1 and CDR2 from the germline V gene are SGHTA and FQGTGA. Trimming stripped 6 bases from V and 0 bases from J, with 9 bases between. The sample belongs to a study of T cell repertoires in cytomegalovirus infection. About the study: Alongside well-studied HLA-B-restricted CMV epitopes, recently identified HLA-C-restricted CMV epitopes were also used. TCR beta signatures that were public indicated CMV infection and matching HLA type.

TCRdb reanalysed the reads using MiXCR and keeps one entry per CDR3 protein. The sample contains 90,000 to 110,000 distinct CDR3 sequences, 25% to 30% of which appear only once. Study-level points and caveats: Across the ex vivo response, the dominant clonotypes were HLA-C-restricted CMV-specific TCR beta clonotypes. Accumulated public TCR beta family frequency recognized individuals carrying CMV together with the relevant HLA.

This clonotype was sampled from a human donor in good health (CMV status not recorded). Some clones in this sample may be carry-over from other donors' samples. The rearrangement joins TRBV7-3 to TRBJ2-1, with D possibly TRBD2 on 7 matching bases. The input for sequencing was CD8+ T cells from cultured PBMCs, taken from culture after CMV antigen stimulation. The DNA for the CDR3 is TGTGCCAGCAGGAGGGGGGGCTCCTACAATGAGCAGTTCTTC. Translated: CASRRGGSYNEQFF.